Below are 5 T cell receptor beta chains sequenced from a single sample in a study of blood T cell repertoires in COVID-19. Some clones are missing from TCRdb's copy, which holds only in-frame ones; the method was immunoSEQ multiplex PCR. Among 70,000 or so clones listed, roughly 80% were seen once. The sequencing sample was made of peripheral blood. The receptor source for this set is a man aged 60-69 years with COVID-19, enrolled during active disease.

The rearrangement links TRBV19 to TRBJ2-7; D is perhaps TRBD1 (6 bases). The V gene's germline CDR1 is LNHDA and CDR2 SQIVND (reference sequence). V dropped 6 bases and J dropped 2 bases, with 14 bases sitting between them. The CDR3 consists of 14 residues. DNA for the CDR3: TGTGCCAGTAGACCGGGACAACCTCCCTACGAGCAGTACTTC. It translates to CASRPGQPPYEQYF.

The CDR3 loop is CASSLNFGGSPGEQFF. The CDR3 DNA reads as TGCGCCAGCAGCTTGAATTTCGGCGGGAGTCCCGGTGAGCAGTTCTTC. The V and J genes are TRBV5-1 and TRBJ2-1; 7 nucleotides align to TRBD2. The junction had 13 bases not matched to a gene; V was cut back by 1 base and J by 9 bases. This CDR3 has 16 residues. Looked up from germline, CDR1 is SGHRS and CDR2 is YFSETQ.

This clone has just one count. The J gene is TRBJ2-5, the V gene TRBV29-1; TRBD2 is a possible D gene (6 bases). V was pared by 7 bases and J by 0 bases, with 12 bases between. CDR1 and CDR2 from the germline V gene are SQVTM and ANQGSEA. The CDR3 loop spans 13 amino acids. The CDR3 DNA reads TGCAGCGCGCGACGGGACTACCAAGAGACCCAGTACTTC. Translation: CSARRDYQETQYF. The whole variable domain, filled in from reference TRBV29-1 and TRBJ2-5, reads SAVISQKPSRDICQRGTSLTIQCQVDSQVTMMFWYRQQPGQSLTLIATANQGSEATYESGFVIDKFPISRPNLTFSTLTVSNMSPEDSSIYLCSARRDYQETQYFGPGTRLLVL.

The V gene is TRBV7-9, the J gene TRBJ2-1, with D perhaps TRBD1 (5 bases). V gave up 5 bases and J gave up 7 bases, with 18 bases separating them. Per germline, CDR1 SEHNR and CDR2 FQNEAQ (reference sequence). The CDR3 is made up of 15 amino acids. CDR3 nucleotides: TGTGCCAGCAGCCCCCGACAGTTGGTTGGGAATGAGCAGTTCTTC. This encodes CASSPRQLVGNEQFF.

This rearrangement joins TRBV3-1 (or the pseudogene TRBV3-2) to TRBJ1-2, with D possibly matching TRBD1 (6 bases). The V gene lost 5 bases and the J gene lost 3 bases, with 13 bases spanning the gap. The CDR3 is 14 residues long. Germline V gene sequence: CDR1 LGHDT, CDR2 YNNKEL (reference sequence). The CDR3, as DNA: TGTGCCAGCAGCAGACAGGTTAGCGACTATGGCTACACCTTC. Protein product: CASSRQVSDYGYTF.